Listed here is a single T cell receptor (beta chain). As yet, its antigen is unknown. The V and J ends lost 1 base and 0 bases respectively, with 24 bases between them. This CDR3 region has 20 residues. Germline V gene sequence: CDR1 LNHDA, CDR2 SQIVND (reference sequence). Generated by immunoSEQ multiplex PCR, the TCRdb table keeps only in-frame clones and is missing some. The sample lists about 59,000 clones, approximately 67% occurring once. These data are taken from a study of radiotherapy plus CTLA-4 blockade in lung cancer. Regarding the study as a whole: An expansion of tumor-derived TCR clones occurred in blood after radiotherapy plus ipilimumab.

This receptor was obtained from a human donor with non-small cell lung cancer whose response to radiotherapy plus ipilimumab could not be evaluated. The chain employs TRBV19 and TRBJ1-1; D perhaps matches TRBD1 (5 bases). Sample: peripheral blood, taken from a patient treated with radiotherapy plus ipilimumab. CDR3 in DNA: TGTGCCAGTAGTATAGGTTATTTTGGAACTTCAGGGCCTTTGAACACTGAAGCTTTCTTT. Translated, it gives CASSIGYFGTSGPLNTEAFF. Supplemented by reference TRBV19 and TRBJ1-1, the full variable domain reads DGGITQSPKYLFRKEGQNVTLSCEQNLNHDAMYWYRQDPGQGLRLIYYSQIVNDFQKGDIAEGYSVSREKKESFPLTVTSAQKNPTAFYLCASSIGYFGTSGPLNTEAFFGQGTRLTVV.